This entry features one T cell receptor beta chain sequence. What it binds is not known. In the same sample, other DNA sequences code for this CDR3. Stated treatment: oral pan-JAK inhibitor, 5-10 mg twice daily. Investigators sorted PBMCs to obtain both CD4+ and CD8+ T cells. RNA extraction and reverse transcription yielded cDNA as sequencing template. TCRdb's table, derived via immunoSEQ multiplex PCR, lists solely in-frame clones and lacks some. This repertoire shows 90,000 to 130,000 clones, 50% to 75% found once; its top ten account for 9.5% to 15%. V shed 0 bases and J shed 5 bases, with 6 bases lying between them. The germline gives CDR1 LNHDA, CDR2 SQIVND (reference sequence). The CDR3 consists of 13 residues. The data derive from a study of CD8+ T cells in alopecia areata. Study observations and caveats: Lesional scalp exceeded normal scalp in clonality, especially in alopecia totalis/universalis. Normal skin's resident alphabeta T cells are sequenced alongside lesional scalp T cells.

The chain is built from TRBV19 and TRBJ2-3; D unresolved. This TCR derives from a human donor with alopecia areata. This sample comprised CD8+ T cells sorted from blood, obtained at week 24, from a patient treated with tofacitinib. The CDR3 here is CASSIDLEDTQYF. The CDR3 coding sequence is TGTGCCAGTAGTATAGATTTAGAAGATACGCAGTATTTT. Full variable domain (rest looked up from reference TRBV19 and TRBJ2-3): DGGITQSPKYLFRKEGQNVTLSCEQNLNHDAMYWYRQDPGQGLRLIYYSQIVNDFQKGDIAEGYSVSREKKESFPLTVTSAQKNPTAFYLCASSIDLEDTQYFGPGTRLTVL.